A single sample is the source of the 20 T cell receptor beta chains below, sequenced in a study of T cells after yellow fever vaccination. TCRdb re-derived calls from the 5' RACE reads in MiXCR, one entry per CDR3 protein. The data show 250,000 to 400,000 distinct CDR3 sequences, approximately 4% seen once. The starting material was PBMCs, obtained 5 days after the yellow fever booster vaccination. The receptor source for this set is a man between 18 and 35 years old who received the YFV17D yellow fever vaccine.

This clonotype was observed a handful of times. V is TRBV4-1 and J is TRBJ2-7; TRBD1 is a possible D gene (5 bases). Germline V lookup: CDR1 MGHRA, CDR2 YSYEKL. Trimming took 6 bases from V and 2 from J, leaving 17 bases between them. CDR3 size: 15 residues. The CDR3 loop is CASSRQLGNAYEQYV. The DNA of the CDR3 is TGCGCCAGCAGTCGACAGCTAGGGAATGCCTACGAGCAGTACGTC.

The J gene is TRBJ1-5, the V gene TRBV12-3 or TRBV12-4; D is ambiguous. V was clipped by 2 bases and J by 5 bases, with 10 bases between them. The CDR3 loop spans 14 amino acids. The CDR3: CASSLRGLDQPQHF. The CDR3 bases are TGTGCCAGCAGTTTACGAGGTTTGGATCAGCCCCAGCATTTT.

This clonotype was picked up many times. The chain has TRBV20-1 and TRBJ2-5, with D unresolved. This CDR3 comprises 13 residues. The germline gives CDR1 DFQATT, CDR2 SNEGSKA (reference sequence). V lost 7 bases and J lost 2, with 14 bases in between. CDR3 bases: TGCAGTGGATTGTCAGAGGTACAAGAGACCCAGTACTTC. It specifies CSGLSEVQETQYF.

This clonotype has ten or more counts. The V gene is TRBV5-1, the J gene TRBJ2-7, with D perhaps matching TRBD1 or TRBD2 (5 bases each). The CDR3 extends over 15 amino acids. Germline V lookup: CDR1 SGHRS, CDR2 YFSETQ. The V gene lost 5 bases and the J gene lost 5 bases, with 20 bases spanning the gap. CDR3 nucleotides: TGCGCCAGCAGTCCCGGGACGTCTGGGGCTGACGAGCAGTACTTC. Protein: CASSPGTSGADEQYF.

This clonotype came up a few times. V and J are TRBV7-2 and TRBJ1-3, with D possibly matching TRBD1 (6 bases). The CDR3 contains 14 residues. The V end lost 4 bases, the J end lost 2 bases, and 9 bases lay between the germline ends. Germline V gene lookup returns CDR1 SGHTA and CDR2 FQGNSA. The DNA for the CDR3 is TGTGCCAGCAGCTACAGGGAACCTGGAAACACCATATATTTT. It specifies CASSYREPGNTIYF.

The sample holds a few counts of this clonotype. This CDR3 is CASSLSGGLNTEAFF. CDR3 nucleotides: TGCGCCAGCAGCCTTTCAGGGGGCCTGAACACTGAAGCTTTCTTT. The V and J genes are TRBV5-1 and TRBJ1-1, with 8 bases identical to TRBD1. V dropped 4 bases and J dropped 0; count of bases not matched to a gene: 5. Germline V CDR1 and CDR2: SGHRS, YFSETQ. This CDR3 spans 15 amino acids. Full variable domain (rest looked up from reference TRBV5-1 and TRBJ1-1): KAGVTQTPRYLIKTRGQQVTLSCSPISGHRSVSWYQQTPGQGLQFLFEYFSETQRNKGNFPGRFSGRQFSNSRSEMNVSTLELGDSALYLCASSLSGGLNTEAFFGQGTRLTVV.

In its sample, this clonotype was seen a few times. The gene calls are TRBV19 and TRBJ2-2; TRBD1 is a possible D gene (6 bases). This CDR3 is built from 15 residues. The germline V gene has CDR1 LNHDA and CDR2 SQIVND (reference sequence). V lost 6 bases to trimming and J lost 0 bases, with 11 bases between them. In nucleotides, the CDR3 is TGTGCCAGTAGGAAAACAGGGTCGAACACCGGGGAGCTGTTTTTT. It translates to CASRKTGSNTGELFF.

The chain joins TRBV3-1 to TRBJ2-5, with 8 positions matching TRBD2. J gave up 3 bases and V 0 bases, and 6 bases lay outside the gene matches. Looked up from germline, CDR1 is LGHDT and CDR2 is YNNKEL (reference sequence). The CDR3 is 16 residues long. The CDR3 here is CASSQETSGGEETQYF. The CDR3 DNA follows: TGTGCCAGCAGCCAAGAAACTAGCGGAGGGGAAGAGACCCAGTACTTC.

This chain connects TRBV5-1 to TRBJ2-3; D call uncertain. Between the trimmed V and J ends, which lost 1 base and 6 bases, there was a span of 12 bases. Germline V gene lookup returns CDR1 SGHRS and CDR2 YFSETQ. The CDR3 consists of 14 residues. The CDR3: CASSLRSGEDTQYF. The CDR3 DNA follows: TGCGCCAGCAGCTTGAGGTCAGGAGAGGATACGCAGTATTTT.

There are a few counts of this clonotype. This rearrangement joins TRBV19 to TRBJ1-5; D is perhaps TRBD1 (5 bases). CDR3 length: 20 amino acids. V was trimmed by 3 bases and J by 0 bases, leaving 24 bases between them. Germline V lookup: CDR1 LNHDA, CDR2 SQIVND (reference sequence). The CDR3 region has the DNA TGTGCCAGTAGTATCCACACTGGGACGGCCGCCGCTTATAGCAATCAGCCCCAGCATTTT. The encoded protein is CASSIHTGTAAAYSNQPQHF.

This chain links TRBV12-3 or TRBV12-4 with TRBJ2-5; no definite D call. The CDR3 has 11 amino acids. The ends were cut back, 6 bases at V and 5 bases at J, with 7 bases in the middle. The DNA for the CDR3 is TGTGCCAGCAGCGCCACGGAGACCCAGTACTTC. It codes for CASSATETQYF.

Here the CDR3 DNA reads TGCAGTGCTAGCCGACCGGGACAGGGTAACACCGGGGAGCTGTTTTTT. Translation: CSASRPGQGNTGELFF. J is TRBJ2-2 and V is TRBV20-1, with 9 nucleotides matching TRBD1. The CDR3 contains 16 residues. The germline gives CDR1 DFQATT, CDR2 SNEGSKA (reference sequence). The trim removed 3 bases at V and 2 bases at J, leaving 7 bases unmatched.

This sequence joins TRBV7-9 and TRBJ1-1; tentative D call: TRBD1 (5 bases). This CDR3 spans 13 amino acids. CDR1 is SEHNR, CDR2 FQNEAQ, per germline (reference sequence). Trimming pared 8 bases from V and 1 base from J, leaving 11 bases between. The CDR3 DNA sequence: TGTGCCAGCGAACCCCAGGGGAACACTGAAGCTTTCTTT. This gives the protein CASEPQGNTEAFF.

The CDR3 sequence: CASRPGTGSNTEAFF. CDR3 DNA sequence: TGCGCCAGCAGGCCCGGGACAGGGTCGAACACTGAAGCTTTCTTT. V gene TRBV5-1 combines with J gene TRBJ1-1, with 9 bases aligning to TRBD1. With 5 bases clipped from V and 1 base from J, the junction kept 6 bases outside the gene matches. The CDR3 runs to 15 residues. The germline V gene has CDR1 SGHRS and CDR2 YFSETQ.

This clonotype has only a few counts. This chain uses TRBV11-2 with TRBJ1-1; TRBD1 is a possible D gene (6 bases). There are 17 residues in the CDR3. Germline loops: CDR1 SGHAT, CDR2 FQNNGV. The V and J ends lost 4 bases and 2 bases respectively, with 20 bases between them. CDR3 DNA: TGTGCCAGCAGCTCAACGGGGTGGGCAGGGGAAAACACTGAAGCTTTCTTT. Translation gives CASSSTGWAGENTEAFF.

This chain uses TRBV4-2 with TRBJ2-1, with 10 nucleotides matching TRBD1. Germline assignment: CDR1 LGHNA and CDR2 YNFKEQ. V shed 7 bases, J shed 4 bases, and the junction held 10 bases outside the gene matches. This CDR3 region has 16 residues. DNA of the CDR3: TGTGCCAGCAAGGGGGCCGGGACAGGGGCTTACAATGAGCAGTTCTTC. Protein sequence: CASKGAGTGAYNEQFF.

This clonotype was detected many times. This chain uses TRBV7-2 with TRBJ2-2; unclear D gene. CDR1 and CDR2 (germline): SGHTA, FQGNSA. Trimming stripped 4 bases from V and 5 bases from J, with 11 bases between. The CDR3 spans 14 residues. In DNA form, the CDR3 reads TGTGCCAGCAGCTCTACTCTTGGGACCGGGGAGCTGTTTTTT. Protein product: CASSSTLGTGELFF. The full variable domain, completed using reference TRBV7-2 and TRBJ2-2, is GAGVSQSPSNKVTEKGKDVELRCDPISGHTALYWYRQSLGQGLEFLIYFQGNSAPDKSGLPSDRFSAERTGGSVSTLTIQRTQQEDSAVYLCASSSTLGTGELFFGEGSRLTVL.

CDR3 sequence: CAVEGAEAKNIQYF. The CDR3 DNA reads TGTGCAGTGGAGGGGGCAGAAGCCAAAAACATTCAGTACTTC. V and J are TRBV30 and TRBJ2-4; possibly TRBD1 for D (7 bases). Germline CDR1 GTSNPN, CDR2 SVGIG (reference sequence). The CDR3 is 14 amino acids. The whole variable domain, filled in from reference TRBV30 and TRBJ2-4, reads SQTIHQWPATLVQPVGSPLSLECTVEGTSNPNLYWYRQAAGRGLQLLFYSVGIGQISSEVPQNLSASRPQDRQFILSSKKLLLSDSGFYLCAVEGAEAKNIQYFGAGTRLSVL.

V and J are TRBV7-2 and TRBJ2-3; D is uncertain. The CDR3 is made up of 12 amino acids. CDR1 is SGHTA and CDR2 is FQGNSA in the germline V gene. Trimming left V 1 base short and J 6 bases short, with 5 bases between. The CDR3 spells CASSLEWDTQYF. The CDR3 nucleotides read TGTGCCAGCAGCTTAGAGTGGGATACGCAGTATTTT.

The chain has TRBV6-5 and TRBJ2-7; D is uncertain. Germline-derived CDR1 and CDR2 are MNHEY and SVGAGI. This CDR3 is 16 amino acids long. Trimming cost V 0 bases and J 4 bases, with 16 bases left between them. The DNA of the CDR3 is TGTGCCAGCAGTTACTCCACATTGGCAGACGTTTACGAGCAGTACTTC. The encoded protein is CASSYSTLADVYEQYF.